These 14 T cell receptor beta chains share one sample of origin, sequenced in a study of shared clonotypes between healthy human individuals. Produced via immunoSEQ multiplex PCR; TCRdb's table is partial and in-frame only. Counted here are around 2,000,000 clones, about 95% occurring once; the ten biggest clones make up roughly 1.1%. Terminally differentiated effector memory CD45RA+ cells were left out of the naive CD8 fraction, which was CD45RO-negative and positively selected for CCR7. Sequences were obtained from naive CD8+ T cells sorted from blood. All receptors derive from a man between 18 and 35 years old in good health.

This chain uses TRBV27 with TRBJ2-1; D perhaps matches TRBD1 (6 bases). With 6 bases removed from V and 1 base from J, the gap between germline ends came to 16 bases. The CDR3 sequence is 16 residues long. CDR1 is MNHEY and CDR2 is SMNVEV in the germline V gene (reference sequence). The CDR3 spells CASSSRTARSYNEQFF. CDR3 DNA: TGTGCCAGCAGCTCCCGGACAGCCAGATCCTACAATGAGCAGTTCTTC.

CDR3 loop: CASSPTGPSGYEQYF. Written as DNA, the CDR3 is TGTGCCAGCAGCCCTACTGGACCCAGCGGGTACGAGCAGTACTTC. The chain employs TRBV13 and TRBJ2-7; tentative D call: TRBD2 (6 bases). The CDR3 is 15 residues long. CDR1 is PRHDT and CDR2 is FYEKMQ in the germline V gene (reference sequence). Trimming took 5 bases from V and 4 from J, leaving 18 bases between them. Full variable domain (remainder filled in from reference TRBV13 and TRBJ2-7): AAGVIQSPRHLIKEKRETATLKCYPIPRHDTVYWYQQGPGQDPQFLISFYEKMQSDKGSIPDRFSAQQFSDYHSELNMSSLELGDSALYFCASSPTGPSGYEQYFGPGTRLTVT.

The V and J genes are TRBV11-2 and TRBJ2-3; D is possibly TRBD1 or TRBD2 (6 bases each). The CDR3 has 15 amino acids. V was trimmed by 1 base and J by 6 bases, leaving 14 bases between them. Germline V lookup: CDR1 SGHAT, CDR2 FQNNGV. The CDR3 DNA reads TGTGCCAGCAGCTTAGTGCCGGGGGCGGGGGATACGCAGTATTTT. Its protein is CASSLVPGAGDTQYF.

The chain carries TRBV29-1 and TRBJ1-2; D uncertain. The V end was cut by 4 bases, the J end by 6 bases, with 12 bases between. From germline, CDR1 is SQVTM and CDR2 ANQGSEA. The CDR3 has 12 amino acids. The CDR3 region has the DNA TGCAGCGTTGGAATAATGGGGAATGGCTACACCTTC. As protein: CSVGIMGNGYTF. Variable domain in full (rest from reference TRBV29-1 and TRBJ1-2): SAVISQKPSRDICQRGTSLTIQCQVDSQVTMMFWYRQQPGQSLTLIATANQGSEATYESGFVIDKFPISRPNLTFSTLTVSNMSPEDSSIYLCSVGIMGNGYTFGSGTRLTVV.

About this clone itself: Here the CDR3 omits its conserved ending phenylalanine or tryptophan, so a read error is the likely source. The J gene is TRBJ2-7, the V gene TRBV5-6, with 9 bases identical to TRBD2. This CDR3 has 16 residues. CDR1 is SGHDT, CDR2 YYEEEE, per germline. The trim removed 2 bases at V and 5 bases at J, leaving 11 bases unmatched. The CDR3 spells CASSFRVAGVGDEQYI. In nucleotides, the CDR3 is TGTGCCAGCAGCTTTCGGGTAGCGGGAGTGGGGGACGAGCAGTACATC.

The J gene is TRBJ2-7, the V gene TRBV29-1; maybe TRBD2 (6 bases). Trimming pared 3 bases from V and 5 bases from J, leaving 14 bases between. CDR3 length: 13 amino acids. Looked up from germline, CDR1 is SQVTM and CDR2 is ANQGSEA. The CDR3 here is CSVEEGGIDEQYF. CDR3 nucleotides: TGCAGCGTTGAGGAGGGAGGAATCGACGAGCAGTACTTC.

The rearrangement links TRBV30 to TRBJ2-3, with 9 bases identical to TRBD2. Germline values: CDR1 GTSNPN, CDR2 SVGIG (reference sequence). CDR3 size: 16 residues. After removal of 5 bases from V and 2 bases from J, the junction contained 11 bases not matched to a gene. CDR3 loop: CAWVIGGGASTDTQYF. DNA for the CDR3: TGTGCCTGGGTTATAGGCGGGGGGGCATCCACAGATACGCAGTATTTT. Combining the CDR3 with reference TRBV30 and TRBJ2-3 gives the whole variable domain SQTIHQWPATLVQPVGSPLSLECTVEGTSNPNLYWYRQAAGRGLQLLFYSVGIGQISSEVPQNLSASRPQDRQFILSSKKLLLSDSGFYLCAWVIGGGASTDTQYFGPGTRLTVL.

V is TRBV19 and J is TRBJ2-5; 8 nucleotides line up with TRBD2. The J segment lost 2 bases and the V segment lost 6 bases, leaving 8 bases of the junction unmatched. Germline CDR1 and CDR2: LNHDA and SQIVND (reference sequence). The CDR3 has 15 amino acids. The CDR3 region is CASSTTGGEQETQYF. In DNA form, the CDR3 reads TGTGCCAGTAGCACCACGGGAGGGGAACAAGAGACCCAGTACTTC.

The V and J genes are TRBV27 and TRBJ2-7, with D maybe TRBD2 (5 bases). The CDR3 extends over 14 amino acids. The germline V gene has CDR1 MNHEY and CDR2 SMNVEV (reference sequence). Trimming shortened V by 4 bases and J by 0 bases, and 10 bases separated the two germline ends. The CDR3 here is CASSSGVRSYEQYF. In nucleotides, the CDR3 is TGTGCCAGCAGTTCCGGGGTTCGCTCCTACGAGCAGTACTTC.

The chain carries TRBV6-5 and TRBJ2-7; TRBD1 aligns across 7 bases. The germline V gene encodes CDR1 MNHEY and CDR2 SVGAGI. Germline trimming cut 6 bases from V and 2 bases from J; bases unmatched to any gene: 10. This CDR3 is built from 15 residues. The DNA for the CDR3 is TGTGCCAGCAGACCCCAGGGGGAGAGGGCCTACGAGCAGTACTTC. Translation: CASRPQGERAYEQYF.

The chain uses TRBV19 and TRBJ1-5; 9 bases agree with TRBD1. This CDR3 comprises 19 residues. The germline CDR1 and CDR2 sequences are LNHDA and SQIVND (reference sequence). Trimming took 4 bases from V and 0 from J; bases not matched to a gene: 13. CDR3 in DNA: TGTGCCAGTAGTACCTCCGGGACAGGGTTAGGAGGTAGCAATCAGCCCCAGCATTTT. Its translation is CASSTSGTGLGGSNQPQHF.

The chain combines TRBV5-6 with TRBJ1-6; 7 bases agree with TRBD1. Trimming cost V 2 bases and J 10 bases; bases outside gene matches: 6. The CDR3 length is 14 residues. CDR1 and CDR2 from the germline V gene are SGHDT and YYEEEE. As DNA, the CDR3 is TGTGCCAGCAGCTTTTCAGGGGGAAGCTCACCCCTCCACTTT. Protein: CASSFSGGSSPLHF.

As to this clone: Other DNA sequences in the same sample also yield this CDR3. The CDR3 loop reads CASSLGVNEQFF. The CDR3 nucleotides read TGTGCCAGCAGTTTAGGAGTGAATGAGCAGTTCTTC. The chain uses TRBV28 and TRBJ2-1; D gene uncertain. The V and J ends lost 2 bases and 7 bases respectively, with 6 bases between them. CDR1 is MDHEN, CDR2 SYDVKM, per germline. The CDR3 is 12 residues long.

Here the CDR3 reads CASKISRTGHQETQYF. The DNA of the CDR3 is TGTGCCAGCAAAATATCCCGGACAGGACATCAAGAGACCCAGTACTTC. This chain joins TRBV6-6 and TRBJ2-5; 7 nucleotides match TRBD1. The length of the CDR3 is 16 residues. Losses at the gene ends were 7 bases for V and 2 bases for J; bases not matched to a gene: 13. Per the germline V gene, CDR1 is MNHNY and CDR2 is SVGAGI (reference sequence).